This T cell receptor beta chain came from a study of memory CD4+ T cells and cytomegalovirus serostatus. Study context: This sample comes from healthy Belgian adults, fewer than 10 CMV seropositive, around 26 seronegative.

The sort gate was single viable CD3+CD4+CD8-CD45RO+ cells for memory CD4+ T cells. Serum IgG to CMV pp150, pp28, p38 and p52 defined serostatus. CDR1 is MNHNS, CDR2 SASEGT, per germline. The CDR3 runs 16 residues. Germline trimming cut 2 bases from V and 3 bases from J; bases unmatched to any gene: 5. Assay used: immunoSEQ multiplex PCR; TCRdb lists only in-frame clones, some missing. The sample includes some 65,000 clones, roughly 80% of them seen just once. The genes are TRBV6-1 and TRBJ2-2; 8 bases are shared with TRBD2. The sample was memory CD4+ T cells from blood. This TCR was recovered from an adult in good health and CMV-seronegative. Some clones in this sample may be carry-over from other donors' samples. The CDR3 sequence: CASSEPLADYTGELFF. The CDR3 bases are TGTGCCAGCAGTGAACCACTAGCGGATTACACCGGGGAGCTGTTTTTT.